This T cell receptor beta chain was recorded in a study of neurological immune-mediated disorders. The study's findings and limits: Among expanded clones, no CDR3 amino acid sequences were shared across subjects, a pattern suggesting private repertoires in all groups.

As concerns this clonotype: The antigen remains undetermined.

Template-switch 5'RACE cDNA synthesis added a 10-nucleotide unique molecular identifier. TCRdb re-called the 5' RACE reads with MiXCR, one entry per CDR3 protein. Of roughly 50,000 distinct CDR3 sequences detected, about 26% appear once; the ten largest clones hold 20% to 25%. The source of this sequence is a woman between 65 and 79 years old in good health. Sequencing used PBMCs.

CDR3: CASSSSVWGTQYF. The CDR3 region has the DNA TGTGCCAGCAGCTCCTCAGTCTGGGGTACGCAGTATTTT. The chain links TRBV7-2 to TRBJ2-3, with D unresolved. V was cut by 4 bases and J by 8 bases, with 13 bases left in between. This CDR3 comprises 13 residues. Germline CDR1 and CDR2: SGHTA and FQGNSA. Based on the CDR3 plus reference TRBV7-2 and TRBJ2-3, the full variable domain is GAGVSQSPSNKVTEKGKDVELRCDPISGHTALYWYRQSLGQGLEFLIYFQGNSAPDKSGLPSDRFSAERTGGSVSTLTIQRTQQEDSAVYLCASSSSVWGTQYFGPGTRLTVL.